Listed here are 18 T cell receptor beta chains from one sample, sequenced in a study of regulatory T cells in long-lasting Graves disease. Documented time point: newly diagnosed GD, antithyroid drugs for less than 3 months. After RNA was extracted from PBMCs, the TCR library was made from it. Both iRepertoire HTBI primers and Arm-PCR of CDR3 regions were used to build the TCR beta libraries. Each CDR3 protein gets one entry after TCRdb re-called the multiplex PCR reads with MiXCR. This table has 550,000 to 650,000 distinct CDR3 sequences, about 16% appearing once. The data also belong to a second study, concerning T cells in Graves' hyperthyroidism and ophthalmopathy.

Sequenced here: peripheral blood mononuclear cells (PBMCs), sampled at new diagnosis, from a patient treated with antithyroid drugs. These receptors were collected from a man between 18 and 35 years old with Graves disease.

This clonotype was seen repeatedly, ten times or more. V usage is TRBV9 and J usage is TRBJ2-7, with 10 bases identical to TRBD1. Germline V CDR1 and CDR2: SGDLS, YYNGEE. The CDR3 is 15 residues long. The J segment lost 5 bases and the V segment lost 4 bases, leaving 9 bases of the junction unmatched. CDR3 loop: CASSSRDRGTDEQYF. CDR3 sequence (DNA): TGTGCCAGCAGCTCTCGGGACAGGGGAACGGACGAGCAGTACTTC.

The V call is TRBV12-3 or TRBV12-4, the J call TRBJ1-2, with a tentative D call TRBD1 (6 bases). The CDR3 covers 15 residues. V dropped 3 bases and J dropped 8 bases, with 19 bases sitting between them. CDR3 protein: CASSFGIGGGGGYTF. The CDR3 coding sequence is TGTGCCAGCAGTTTCGGTATAGGGGGGGGAGGAGGCTACACCTTC.

This clonotype occurred many times. J is TRBJ2-2 and V is TRBV6-5; tentatively, D is TRBD2 (5 bases). Per germline, CDR1 MNHEY and CDR2 SVGAGI. This CDR3 has 16 amino acids. V was pared by 2 bases and J by 5 bases, with 15 bases between. The CDR3 region is CASSYRFPRGTGELFF. As DNA, the CDR3 is TGTGCCAGCAGTTACCGATTCCCCAGAGGGACCGGGGAGCTGTTTTTT.

This clonotype has a count of ten or more. This rearrangement joins TRBV2 to TRBJ1-6, with TRBD1 as a possible D gene (6 bases). V lost 4 bases and J 7 bases, leaving 14 bases between the germline ends. Per germline, CDR1 SNHLY and CDR2 FYNNEI. The length of the CDR3 is 15 residues. Written as DNA, the CDR3 is TGTGCCAGCAGTGCAGAGGGGCAGGGGAATTCACCCCTCCACTTT. This codes for CASSAEGQGNSPLHF.

The chain combines TRBV3-1 with TRBJ2-7; unclear D gene. Trimming removed 1 base from V and 9 bases from J, with 7 bases in between. From germline, CDR1 is LGHDT and CDR2 YNNKEL (reference sequence). The CDR3 contains 11 residues. DNA of the CDR3: TGTGCCAGCAGCCAAGGTAGAGCGCAGTACTTC. Amino acid sequence: CASSQGRAQYF.

The table lists this clonotype with many counts. The chain has TRBV2 and TRBJ2-1, with TRBD2 as a possible D gene (5 bases). This CDR3 is 12 amino acids long. Trimming stripped 5 bases from V and 5 bases from J, with 7 bases between. Germline assignment: CDR1 SNHLY and CDR2 FYNNEI. CDR3 sequence: CASSQTNNEQFF. CDR3 sequence (DNA): TGTGCCAGCAGTCAGACTAACAATGAGCAGTTCTTC.

The chain joins TRBV7-2 to TRBJ2-2; D not resolved. Germline V gene data show CDR1 as SGHTA and CDR2 as FQGNSA. V was pared by 1 base and J by 4 bases, with 7 bases between. This CDR3 comprises 14 residues. CDR3 coding DNA: TGTGCCAGCAGCTTAGTCATGCTCACCGGGGAGCTGTTTTTT. Translation gives CASSLVMLTGELFF.

This clonotype has more than one count but fewer than ten. The CDR3 spells CSARADMSNQPQHF. The CDR3, as DNA: TGCAGTGCTAGGGCGGATATGAGCAATCAGCCCCAGCATTTT. This chain joins TRBV20-1 and TRBJ1-5; D not resolved. CDR3 length equals 14 residues. V lost 3 bases and J lost 1, with 10 bases in between. Germline assignment: CDR1 DFQATT and CDR2 SNEGSKA (reference sequence).

Ten or more counts support this clonotype. The chain joins TRBV12-3 or TRBV12-4 to TRBJ2-7; 8 nucleotides agree with TRBD2. V lost 4 bases to trimming and J lost 3 bases; unmatched junction nucleotides: 11. The CDR3 length is 16 residues. CDR3 in DNA: TGTGCCAGCAGTTCCCCGGGCAGCGGGAGCCGCTACGAGCAGTACTTC. Its translation is CASSSPGSGSRYEQYF.

The chain joins TRBV5-4 to TRBJ2-2; D is ambiguous. The CDR3 sequence is 15 residues long. V lost 2 bases, J lost 1 base, and 9 bases lay in between. Looked up from germline, CDR1 is SGHNT and CDR2 is YYREEE (reference sequence). CDR3 DNA sequence: TGTGCCAGCAGCTTAAGCTCCCAGAACACCGGGGAGCTGTTTTTT. It encodes CASSLSSQNTGELFF.

This clonotype was detected only a few times. This chain links TRBV7-9 with TRBJ2-2; 7 nucleotides align to TRBD2. The V gene end was trimmed by 4 bases and the J gene end by 3 bases; junction bases not matched to a gene: 11. This CDR3 has 17 amino acids. CDR1 SEHNR and CDR2 FQNEAQ come from the germline V gene (reference sequence). The CDR3 loop reads CASSSDLAGGDTGELFF. DNA of the CDR3: TGTGCCAGCAGCTCCGACCTAGCTGGGGGGGACACCGGGGAGCTGTTTTTT.

Many counts were recorded for this clonotype. The chain recombines TRBV12-3 or TRBV12-4 with TRBJ1-1; D remains unclear. This CDR3 region has 14 residues. The V and J ends lost 5 bases and 1 base respectively, with 11 bases between them. CDR3 amino acids: CASSPRPANTEAFF. As DNA, the CDR3 is TGTGCCAGCAGTCCTAGGCCGGCGAACACTGAAGCTTTCTTT.

In regard to this clonotype: Given a much more abundant clone one base away, this may be a read error. The chain is built from TRBV20-1 and TRBJ2-1; D may be TRBD1 (6 bases). V was pared by 6 bases and J by 6 bases, with 18 bases between. This CDR3 has 14 amino acids. The V gene's germline CDR1 is DFQATT and CDR2 SNEGSKA (reference sequence). The CDR3 loop reads CSAIQDLRGNEQFF. In nucleotides, the CDR3 is TGCAGTGCGATCCAGGACCTCAGGGGCAATGAGCAGTTCTTC.

As regards this clonotype: It is likely a read error, because the conserved phenylalanine at the end of the CDR3 is missing. The gene calls are TRBV20-1 and TRBJ2-1, with TRBD2 identical over 13 bases. The length of the CDR3 is 17 residues. The germline V gene encodes CDR1 DFQATT and CDR2 SNEGSKA (reference sequence). The CDR3 sequence is CSTDRGLAGRSYNEQFS. CDR3 DNA: TGCAGCACCGATCGGGGACTAGCGGGACGCTCCTACAATGAGCAGTTCTCC.

This chain connects TRBV6-2 or TRBV6-3 to TRBJ1-3; 7 bases are shared with TRBD1. J was trimmed by 3 bases and V by 5 bases; bases with no gene match: 7. Per germline, CDR1 MNHEY and CDR2 SVGEGT. The CDR3 is 15 residues long. The CDR3 region is CASSEWTGGGNTIYF. In DNA form, the CDR3 reads TGTGCCAGCAGTGAATGGACAGGAGGTGGAAACACCATATATTTT.

The table lists this clonotype with many counts. The gene calls are TRBV5-1 and TRBJ2-7; 13 bases are a match to TRBD2. Germline CDR1 is SGHRS and CDR2 is YFSETQ. With V trimmed by 1 base and J by 1 base, 8 bases remained unmatched. The CDR3 length is 18 residues. The CDR3: CASSLSRGLAGKSYEQYF. The CDR3 nucleotides are TGCGCCAGCAGCTTGTCGCGGGGACTAGCGGGAAAGTCCTACGAGCAGTACTTC.

About this clonotype: Possible read error: a much larger clone is one base away. V usage is TRBV28 and J usage is TRBJ2-2, with a weak D call TRBD2 (6 bases). The CDR3 has 15 amino acids. Germline CDR1 reads MDHEN; CDR2 reads SYDVKM. The CDR3 coding sequence is TGTGCCGGCAGCCCCGGCGGGGTGGACACCGGGGAGCTGTTTTTT. It is translated as CAGSPGGVDTGELFF.

This clonotype came up many times. The V gene is TRBV5-1, the J gene TRBJ2-7, with D possibly being TRBD1 (6 bases). V lost 0 bases and J lost 6, with 13 bases in between. Germline V gives CDR1 SGHRS, CDR2 YFSETQ. CDR3 length equals 14 residues. Written as DNA, the CDR3 is TGCGCCAGCAGCTTGGAACTTTCAGGGGCCGAGCAGTACTTC. This sequence encodes CASSLELSGAEQYF.